These 28 T cell receptor beta chains came from one sample sequenced in a study of blood T cells in healthy people across ages. Sample-barcoded 5' priming and a J-beta primer mix drove a second PCR of about 7 to 11 cycles. TCRdb recomputed calls from the 5' RACE reads with MiXCR, one row per CDR3 protein. Of 790,000 or so distinct CDR3 sequences listed, around half are singletons. The sample consisted of blood. All receptors derive from an elderly man in good health.

V usage is TRBV6-5 and J usage is TRBJ2-1, with TRBD2 as a possible D gene (7 bases). V lost 0 bases to trimming and J lost 5 bases, with 14 bases between them. Germline CDR1 is MNHEY and CDR2 is SVGAGI. The CDR3 runs 16 residues. CDR3 nucleotides: TGTGCCAGCAGTTACTCGAAAGGGGGGGGGGACAATGAGCAGTTCTTC. It codes for CASSYSKGGGDNEQFF.

The gene calls are TRBV6-6 and TRBJ2-7; D perhaps matches TRBD1 (5 bases). With 8 bases removed from V and 0 bases from J, the gap between germline ends came to 23 bases. Germline CDR1 is MNHNY and CDR2 is SVGAGI (reference sequence). This CDR3 contains 17 residues. CDR3 in DNA: TGTGCCAGCTATACTGACCCGGCAGGGTCGAGCTCCTACGAGCAGTACTTC. It specifies CASYTDPAGSSSYEQYF.

This clonotype was counted between two and nine times. This rearrangement joins TRBV20-1 to TRBJ1-5; D remains ambiguous. CDR1 is DFQATT, CDR2 SNEGSKA, per germline (reference sequence). The ends were cut back, 0 bases at V and 5 bases at J, with 14 bases in the middle. The CDR3 runs to 15 residues. CDR3 DNA: TGCAGTGCTAGAGATCCCAACGCGGGGTATCAGCCCCAGCATTTT. It is translated as CSARDPNAGYQPQHF.

CDR3 residues: CASSQDRYRGGYEQYF. In DNA, the CDR3 is TGTGCCAGCAGCCAAGATCGGTACCGTGGGGGATACGAGCAGTACTTC. The rearrangement links TRBV4-2 to TRBJ2-7; D possibly uses TRBD1 or TRBD2 (5 bases each). Germline values: CDR1 LGHNA, CDR2 YNFKEQ. CDR3 length: 16 residues. V was pared by 0 bases and J by 4 bases, with 16 bases between.

This clonotype came up a few times. V and J are TRBV28 and TRBJ2-1, with D unclear. Germline CDR1 MDHEN, CDR2 SYDVKM. The CDR3 extends over 14 amino acids. Trimming took 2 bases from V and 5 from J, leaving 10 bases between them. The CDR3: CASSLERPNNEQFF. CDR3 coding DNA: TGTGCCAGCAGTTTAGAGAGACCCAACAATGAGCAGTTCTTC.

Comment on this clonotype: A read error may be the cause here, since a much bigger clone is one base away. The chain recombines TRBV12-3 or TRBV12-4 with TRBJ2-3; the D is unclear. This CDR3 comprises 14 residues. This CDR3 reads CAGSLAGPLNTQYF. For the CDR3, the DNA is TGTGCCGGCAGTTTAGCAGGCCCCCTGAATACGCAGTATTTT.

This clonotype occurred a few times. The chain employs TRBV4-2 and TRBJ2-1, with D possibly being TRBD2 (6 bases). CDR3 length equals 17 residues. The ends were cut back, 0 bases at V and 6 bases at J, with 18 bases in the middle. Germline CDR1 is LGHNA and CDR2 is YNFKEQ. The CDR3 coding sequence is TGTGCCAGCAGCCAAGAGCGGTACCCGGGAGAGGTCAATGAGCAGTTCTTC. This encodes CASSQERYPGEVNEQFF.

The chain recombines TRBV5-6 with TRBJ2-1, with 7 bases identical to TRBD1. The CDR3 contains 15 residues. J lost 1 base, V lost 2 bases, and 3 bases had no gene match. The germline gives CDR1 SGHDT, CDR2 YYEEEE. The CDR3 sequence is CASSFGDRSYNEQFF. Written as DNA, the CDR3 is TGTGCCAGCAGCTTCGGGGACAGATCCTACAATGAGCAGTTCTTC.

As regards this clonotype: At one boundary the junction diverges from the germline segment, which might be a read error. The rearrangement joins TRBV6-4 to TRBJ2-1, with 9 bases matching TRBD2. CDR3 length: 16 residues. Germline V gives CDR1 MRHNA, CDR2 SNTAGT. This CDR3 reads CASSVFAGGGHNEQFF. CDR3 coding DNA: TGTGCCAGTAGTGTATTCGCGGGAGGGGGCCACAATGAGCAGTTCTTC.

The V and J genes are TRBV13 and TRBJ2-7, with 7 bases fitting TRBD1. Per the germline V gene, CDR1 is PRHDT and CDR2 is FYEKMQ (reference sequence). The J segment lost 0 bases and the V segment lost 5 bases, leaving 7 bases of the junction unmatched. CDR3 length: 15 amino acids. In nucleotides, the CDR3 is TGTGCCAGCAGCAACCAGGGGGAGAGCTCCTACGAGCAGTACTTC. As protein: CASSNQGESSYEQYF.

This clonotype appeared many times. This chain uses TRBV5-1 with TRBJ2-1, with 7 nucleotides matching TRBD2. Germline CDR1 is SGHRS and CDR2 is YFSETQ. The CDR3 has 18 residues. With 2 bases clipped from V and 0 bases from J, the junction kept 11 bases outside the gene matches. CDR3 in amino acids: CASSFSSGFQVSYNEQFF. The CDR3 coding sequence is TGCGCCAGCAGCTTCTCTAGCGGATTTCAAGTCTCCTACAATGAGCAGTTCTTC.

In DNA form, the CDR3 reads TGCAGTGCTAGAGATTTGCGGCAGGGGAATGAGCAGTTCTTC. Encoded protein: CSARDLRQGNEQFF. The chain links TRBV20-1 to TRBJ2-1; weak D call: TRBD1 (6 bases). Germline assignment: CDR1 DFQATT and CDR2 SNEGSKA (reference sequence). Trimming removed 0 bases from V and 7 bases from J, with 13 bases in between. The CDR3 is made up of 14 amino acids.

V is TRBV9 and J is TRBJ2-1; 12 positions agree with TRBD2. Germline loops: CDR1 SGDLS, CDR2 YYNGEE. With V trimmed by 3 bases and J by 9 bases, 10 bases remained unmatched. CDR3 size: 16 residues. The CDR3 region is CASSGLAGGLRAEQFF. The CDR3, as DNA: TGTGCCAGCAGCGGGCTAGCGGGGGGGCTGAGAGCTGAGCAGTTCTTC.

This clonotype has more than one count but fewer than ten. V gene TRBV29-1 combines with J gene TRBJ1-1; 10 bases map to TRBD1. This CDR3 spans 14 amino acids. Germline values: CDR1 SQVTM, CDR2 ANQGSEA. V shed 5 bases and J 3 bases; nucleotides not matched to a gene: 6. CDR3 loop: CSVSRTGGHTEAFF. The CDR3 DNA sequence: TGCAGCGTTTCTAGGACAGGGGGACACACTGAAGCTTTCTTT.

The chain couples TRBV27 to TRBJ2-2; 7 positions match TRBD2. Trimming cost V 2 bases and J 4 bases; bases outside gene matches: 1. The germline V gene encodes CDR1 MNHEY and CDR2 SMNVEV (reference sequence). The CDR3 totals 14 residues. DNA for the CDR3: TGTGCCAGCAGTTTAGCGGGAGTCACCGGGGAGCTGTTTTTT. As protein: CASSLAGVTGELFF.

As to this clonotype: A much larger clone sits a single nucleotide away, making a read error possible. This chain connects TRBV9 to TRBJ2-5; tentative D call: TRBD2 (6 bases). The J call may not be correct, given that the DNA end is closer to TRBJ2-7. Per germline, CDR1 SGDLS and CDR2 YYNGEE. CDR3 length: 14 amino acids. CDR3 amino acids: CASSVAVGGREQYF. In DNA form, the CDR3 reads TGTGCCAGCAGCGTAGCTGTGGGGGGTCGCGAGCAGTACTTC.

V usage is TRBV27 and J usage is TRBJ1-1; 9 positions agree with TRBD1. Germline V CDR1 and CDR2: MNHEY, SMNVEV (reference sequence). The V segment lost 4 bases and the J segment 1 base; nucleotides outside the gene matches: 7. CDR3 length equals 16 residues. CDR3: CASSSYRGLPNTEAFF. CDR3 DNA: TGTGCCAGCAGTTCTTACAGGGGGCTGCCGAACACTGAAGCTTTCTTT.

V gene TRBV15 combines with J gene TRBJ2-7, with 7 bases aligning to TRBD2. Per germline, CDR1 LNHNV and CDR2 YYDKDF (reference sequence). This CDR3 has 14 amino acids. The V segment lost 3 bases and the J segment 3 bases; nucleotides outside the gene matches: 5. This CDR3 reads CATSRGGDDYEQYF. The CDR3 bases are TGTGCCACCAGCAGGGGAGGGGACGACTACGAGCAGTACTTC.

CDR3 sequence: CASSFGGFDEQYF. As DNA, the CDR3 is TGTGCCAGCAGCTTCGGGGGCTTCGACGAGCAGTACTTC. The rearrangement links TRBV7-9 to TRBJ2-7; D tentatively fits TRBD1 or TRBD2 (6 bases each). Per germline, CDR1 SEHNR and CDR2 FQNEAQ (reference sequence). The germline V and J ends were trimmed by 3 bases and 5 bases, with 11 bases remaining between them. This CDR3 spans 13 amino acids.

CDR3 coding DNA: TGTGCCAGCAGAAAGGGACAGGGGTCGAACAATGAGCAGTTCTTC. Its protein is CASRKGQGSNNEQFF. The chain links TRBV27 to TRBJ2-1, with TRBD1 identical over 10 bases. Germline assignment: CDR1 MNHEY and CDR2 SMNVEV (reference sequence). The V segment lost 6 bases and the J segment 5 bases; nucleotides outside the gene matches: 7. This CDR3 is 15 amino acids long.

The chain couples TRBV18 to TRBJ2-7, with TRBD1 matching over 8 bases. The ends lost 3 bases at V and 0 bases at J; junction bases unmatched: 4. CDR1 and CDR2 (germline): KGHSH, LQKENI. The CDR3 is 15 amino acids. In DNA form, the CDR3 reads TGTGCCAGCTCACCGGACAGGGCGAGCTCCTACGAGCAGTACTTC. Translation gives CASSPDRASSYEQYF.

The rearrangement uses TRBV6-2 or TRBV6-3 and TRBJ2-5, with D possibly matching TRBD1 (6 bases). The J call is in doubt because the DNA end fits TRBJ2-7 better. The CDR3 sequence is 14 residues long. Germline V CDR1 and CDR2: MNHEY, SVGEGT. The CDR3 nucleotides are TGTGCCAGCAGTTATAGTGGACAGACATACGAGCAGTACTTC. Residues: CASSYSGQTYEQYF.

This chain links TRBV2 with TRBJ1-5, with D tentatively TRBD1 (5 bases). V was cut by 6 bases and J by 7 bases, with 16 bases left in between. Germline CDR1 SNHLY, CDR2 FYNNEI. This CDR3 has 14 amino acids. The CDR3 protein is CASRGTDLWQPQHF. CDR3 in DNA: TGTGCCAGCAGGGGGACGGATCTCTGGCAGCCCCAGCATTTT.

The chain is built from TRBV20-1 and TRBJ2-7, with a weak D call TRBD2 (6 bases). This CDR3 region has 13 residues. V shed 7 bases and J shed 7 bases, with 20 bases lying between them. Per germline, CDR1 DFQATT and CDR2 SNEGSKA (reference sequence). The CDR3 sequence is CSGTGRGYNEQYF. CDR3 nucleotide sequence: TGCAGTGGTACTGGGCGGGGCTACAATGAGCAGTACTTC.

V gene TRBV7-9 combines with J gene TRBJ1-2, with D unresolved. Trimming shortened V by 5 bases and J by 2 bases, and 12 bases separated the two germline ends. Germline V gives CDR1 SEHNR, CDR2 FQNEAQ (reference sequence). There are 14 residues in the CDR3. In DNA, the CDR3 is TGTGCCAGCAGCGGGGTCGACCGCAACTATGGCTACACCTTC. Encoded protein: CASSGVDRNYGYTF. The entire variable domain, with the rest obtained from reference TRBV7-9 and TRBJ1-2, is as follows: DTGVSQNPRHKITKRGQNVTFRCDPISEHNRLYWYRQTLGQGPEFLTYFQNEAQLEKSRLLSDRFSAERPKGSFSTLEIQRTEQGDSAMYLCASSGVDRNYGYTFGSGTRLTVV.

V and J are TRBV12-3 or TRBV12-4 and TRBJ1-1; D uncertain. Trimming cost V 3 bases and J 7 bases, with 12 bases left between them. This CDR3 comprises 13 residues. CDR3 DNA sequence: TGTGCCAGCAGTTTTAGAGGGTGGGGTGAAGCTTTCTTT. This codes for CASSFRGWGEAFF.

This clonotype was seen many times. The chain carries TRBV3-1 and TRBJ1-2, with TRBD1 as a possible D gene (5 bases). V lost 4 bases and J 4 bases, leaving 16 bases between the germline ends. The CDR3 has 15 residues. Per the germline V gene, CDR1 is LGHDT and CDR2 is YNNKEL (reference sequence). The CDR3 region has the DNA TGTGCCAGCAGCCGGAATCGGGACTCTGTCTATGGCTACACCTTC. Its translation is CASSRNRDSVYGYTF.

CDR3 amino acids: CATSRGDTILYGYTF. For the CDR3, the DNA is TGTGCCACCAGCAGAGGAGACACTATCCTCTATGGCTACACCTTC. The chain has TRBV15 and TRBJ1-2; D remains unclear. The CDR3 has 15 amino acids. In germline, CDR1 is LNHNV, CDR2 YYDKDF (reference sequence). Trimming left V 1 base short and J 4 bases short, with 13 bases between.